This T cell receptor (beta chain) was sequenced during a study of T cells expressing NK-cell markers. Study at large: The study sequenced eight donors, seven HCMV-seropositive and one seronegative.

Findings and limits, study-wide: Topping the CD3+CD56-NKG2C+ fraction as well were these clonotypes, in a few donors.

A word on this clonotype: What it recognizes is unknown.

This CDR3 has 15 residues. CDR1 is KGHSH and CDR2 is LQKENI in the germline V gene. TCR beta libraries carry UMIs added by 5'RACE template switching. TCRdb reprocessed the 5' RACE reads and stores each CDR3 protein as one record, lacking DNA. The sample table includes approximately 420,000 distinct CDR3 sequences. Sequenced input: blood T cells: a sorted CD56 or NKG2C T cell subset, CD4+ or CD8+ T cells, or bulk PBMC T cells (not recorded which). The TCR sequence derives from a woman in her forties or fifties in good health. The chain joins TRBV18 to TRBJ2-2; TCRdb picks TRBD2, but there is no DNA to check that call. CDR3 region: CASSITGPRTGELFF.